Below, 16 T cell receptor beta chains from the same sample are listed, as sequenced in a study of prognosis after radiotherapy for stage I lung cancer. Starting from genomic DNA, TCR beta CDR3 was amplified through two-round multiplex PCR. Primers specific to each TRBV and TRBJ gene were used in first-round PCR. TCRdb redid the calling of the multiplex PCR reads with MiXCR, one entry per CDR3 protein. The sample has about 35,000 distinct CDR3 sequences; around a third are singletons. The sample consisted of PBMCs, taken before or after stereotactic body radiation therapy (not recorded which). These receptors all come from a donor older than 45 with non-small cell lung cancer.

This chain connects TRBV5-1 to TRBJ1-2; tentatively, D is TRBD1 (5 bases). Trimming pared 5 bases from V and 8 bases from J, leaving 22 bases between. The germline V gene has CDR1 SGHRS and CDR2 YFSETQ. The CDR3 extends over 15 amino acids. Written as DNA, the CDR3 is TGCGCCAGCAGTCCGGAGTGGGGCTCGGGGAGGGGCTACACCTTC. This encodes CASSPEWGSGRGYTF.

This chain links TRBV30 with TRBJ1-5; 10 bases align to TRBD1. The CDR3 totals 14 residues. The ends lost 1 base at V and 6 bases at J; junction bases unmatched: 3. The germline V gene encodes CDR1 GTSNPN and CDR2 SVGIG (reference sequence). CDR3 amino acids: CAWSAGQGSQPQHF. The CDR3 DNA sequence: TGTGCCTGGAGTGCGGGACAGGGGAGTCAGCCCCAGCATTTT. The whole variable domain, remainder taken from reference TRBV30 and TRBJ1-5, is SQTIHQWPATLVQPVGSPLSLECTVEGTSNPNLYWYRQAAGRGLQLLFYSVGIGQISSEVPQNLSASRPQDRQFILSSKKLLLSDSGFYLCAWSAGQGSQPQHFGDGTRLSIL.

In this sample, this clonotype turned up many times. V and J are TRBV5-1 and TRBJ2-7; the match to TRBD2 covers 11 bases. V shed 2 bases and J 4 bases; nucleotides not matched to a gene: 8. CDR1 SGHRS and CDR2 YFSETQ come from the germline V gene. The CDR3 runs 16 residues. This CDR3 reads CASSLASGGKIYEQYF. DNA of the CDR3: TGCGCCAGCAGCTTAGCTAGCGGGGGGAAAATTTACGAGCAGTACTTC.

This clonotype was counted ten times or more. This chain links TRBV10-3 with TRBJ1-2; a weak D match, TRBD1 (5 bases). Per germline, CDR1 ENHRY and CDR2 SYGVKD. V was trimmed by 7 bases and J by 4 bases, leaving 16 bases between them. The CDR3 spans 14 residues. In nucleotides, the CDR3 is TGTGCCATCAAAGTTGGGGGTTCCGTCTATGGCTACACCTTC. The encoded protein is CAIKVGGSVYGYTF.

This clonotype was seen only a few times. A much larger clone lies a single base off, so this may be a read error. The V call is TRBV7-9, the J call TRBJ1-2; 9 bases are a match to TRBD1. The CDR3 spans 14 residues. Germline V gene data show CDR1 as SEHNR and CDR2 as FQNEAQ (reference sequence). CDR3: CASTGTGISYGDTF. The DNA of the CDR3 is TGTGCCAGCACCGGGACAGGGATATCCTATGGCGACACCTTC. Together with reference TRBV7-9 and TRBJ1-2, the CDR3 gives the full variable domain: DTGVSQNPRHKITKRGQNVTFRCDPISEHNRLYWYRQTLGQGPEFLTYFQNEAQLEKSRLLSDRFSAERPKGSFSTLEIQRTEQGDSAMYLCASTGTGISYGDTFGSGTRLTVV.

This clonotype was counted ten times or more. The chain carries TRBV3-1 and TRBJ2-1; the D gene is possibly TRBD2 (6 bases). The CDR3 has 16 residues. CDR1 LGHDT and CDR2 YNNKEL come from the germline V gene (reference sequence). The V gene lost 3 bases and the J gene lost 2 bases, with 14 bases spanning the gap. The CDR3: CASSQRGQIAYNEQFF. In DNA form, the CDR3 reads TGTGCCAGCAGCCAGCGGGGCCAGATAGCCTACAATGAGCAGTTCTTC.

This clonotype was detected ten times or more. The chain couples TRBV30 to TRBJ2-5; D is undetermined. Deletions cut 2 bases from V and 5 bases from J, with 9 bases between. This CDR3 contains 12 residues. Germline assignment: CDR1 GTSNPN and CDR2 SVGIG (reference sequence). For the CDR3, the DNA is TGTGCCTGGAGTCGTCCTGGGGAGACCCAGTACTTC. It codes for CAWSRPGETQYF.

This clonotype was recorded at least ten times. This chain joins TRBV20-1 and TRBJ1-2, with a weak D call TRBD1 (5 bases). V shed 5 bases and J shed 7 bases, with 14 bases lying between them. The germline CDR1 and CDR2 sequences are DFQATT and SNEGSKA (reference sequence). The CDR3 sequence is 12 residues long. The CDR3 bases are TGCAGTGCTCCCCTCAGGGTGGGTGGCTACACCTTC. This sequence encodes CSAPLRVGGYTF.

In this sample, this clonotype turned up many times. The chain links TRBV7-9 to TRBJ1-4; maybe TRBD1 (6 bases). Deletions cut 5 bases from V and 7 bases from J, with 20 bases between. This CDR3 is built from 16 residues. Germline lookup yields CDR1 SEHNR and CDR2 FQNEAQ (reference sequence). CDR3 DNA sequence: TGTGCCAGCAGCCCCCTCCCCCAGGGGAGAATTGAAAAACTGTTTTTT. This gives the protein CASSPLPQGRIEKLFF. Variable domain in full (rest from reference TRBV7-9 and TRBJ1-4): DTGVSQNPRHKITKRGQNVTFRCDPISEHNRLYWYRQTLGQGPEFLTYFQNEAQLEKSRLLSDRFSAERPKGSFSTLEIQRTEQGDSAMYLCASSPLPQGRIEKLFFGSGTQLSVL.

A remark on this clonotype: The conserved phenylalanine or tryptophan normally closing the CDR3 is absent here, so this likely arose from a read error. The V call is TRBV2, the J call TRBJ1-2; TRBD1 matches at 7 bases. V shed 5 bases, J shed 4 bases, and the junction held 13 bases outside the gene matches. Germline V gene lookup returns CDR1 SNHLY and CDR2 FYNNEI. CDR3 length: 16 residues. The CDR3 loop is CASSPRGDSGGYGYTI. For the CDR3, the DNA is TGTGCCAGCAGTCCTCGGGGGGACAGTGGGGGCTATGGCTACACCATC.

This clonotype was detected ten times or more. V is TRBV28 and J is TRBJ2-3; D remains unclear. The V and J ends lost 9 bases and 2 bases respectively, with 12 bases between them. The CDR3 extends over 13 amino acids. CDR1 is MDHEN, CDR2 SYDVKM, per germline. CDR3 sequence: CASETRPTDTQYF. DNA for the CDR3: TGTGCCAGTGAGACTCGGCCCACAGATACGCAGTATTTT. Drawing the rest from reference TRBV28 and TRBJ2-3, the complete variable domain is DVKVTQSSRYLVKRTGEKVFLECVQDMDHENMFWYRQDPGLGLRLIYFSYDVKMKEKGDIPEGYSVSREKKERFSLILESASTNQTSMYLCASETRPTDTQYFGPGTRLTVL.

There are many counts of this clonotype. This chain uses TRBV6-5 with TRBJ1-1, with TRBD1 matching 7 bases. The CDR3 contains 14 residues. V gave up 4 bases and J gave up 1 base; unmatched junction bases: 3. In germline, CDR1 is MNHEY, CDR2 SVGAGI. The DNA for the CDR3 is TGTGCCAGCAGTTTAGGGGGCGGGAACACTGAAGCTTTCTTT. It specifies CASSLGGGNTEAFF.

This clonotype was seen repeatedly, ten times or more. This rearrangement joins TRBV6-1 to TRBJ1-5; a weak D match, TRBD1 (6 bases). Per germline, CDR1 MNHNS and CDR2 SASEGT. The CDR3 is made up of 15 amino acids. V lost 4 bases and J 6 bases, leaving 16 bases between the germline ends. The CDR3 loop reads CASSAFGQFGQPQHF. The CDR3 bases are TGTGCCAGCAGTGCCTTCGGACAGTTTGGTCAGCCCCAGCATTTT.

As concerns this clonotype: An end of the junction does not agree with germline; a read error may underlie this. The chain recombines TRBV30 with TRBJ2-3; 8 bases align to TRBD2. Germline loops: CDR1 GTSNPN, CDR2 SVGIG (reference sequence). CDR3 length: 13 amino acids. The CDR3 DNA follows: TGTGCCTGGGGACTAGCAGACACAGATACGAAGTATTTT. Protein sequence: CAWGLADTDTKYF. Variable domain in full (rest from reference TRBV30 and TRBJ2-3): SQTIHQWPATLVQPVGSPLSLECTVEGTSNPNLYWYRQAAGRGLQLLFYSVGIGQISSEVPQNLSASRPQDRQFILSSKKLLLSDSGFYLCAWGLADTDTKYFGPGTRLTVL.

This clonotype was counted at least ten times. Here the CDR3 reads CASSSMTLQETMGNGYTF. The DNA of the CDR3 is TGTGCCAGCAGTTCGATGACGTTGCAGGAGACAATGGGGAATGGCTACACCTTC. This chain links TRBV28 with TRBJ1-2; no clear D gene. Germline-derived CDR1 and CDR2 are MDHEN and SYDVKM. V was clipped by 4 bases and J by 6 bases, with 27 bases between them. The CDR3 sequence is 18 residues long.

This clonotype was recorded only once. This likely reflects a read error, since a far larger clone is one base away. The chain couples TRBV6-8 to TRBJ2-7; D might be TRBD1 (6 bases). Per germline, CDR1 MNHGY and CDR2 SAAAGT. V was shortened by 1 base and J by 13 bases, with 14 bases between the two germline ends. This CDR3 region has 12 residues. CDR3 amino acids: CASSYLQGMHYF. The CDR3 nucleotides are TGTGCCAGCAGTTACTTGCAGGGGATGCATTACTTC.